This T cell receptor (beta chain) appears in the sequencing data of a study of cytomegalovirus exposure and HLA in healthy donors. Study in general: Among roughly 180 million T cells, an earlier analysis found roughly 110 million unique TCR beta sequences. Counted in an early data release were approximately 85 million unique TCRs from HLA-typed donors. General observations from the study: TCR beta V- and J-gene trimming, according to a later analysis, was linked to a missense DCLRE1C variant.

Amplification used 60 Vbeta primers and 13 Jbeta primers. Sequencing used immunoSEQ multiplex PCR; TCRdb keeps in-frame clones, though not all of them. The sample records 150,000 to 200,000 clones, 70% to 85% being singletons. Points on this clone: Its antigen is as yet unknown.

Donors showed nominal health when sampled, although they likely had unrecorded immune exposures. The V and J ends lost 9 bases and 0 bases, in that order; junction bases with no gene match: 11. The CDR3 is 15 residues long. Germline CDR1 SNHLY, CDR2 FYNNEI. The clonotype originates from a human donor in good health. The chain links TRBV2 to TRBJ2-7, with 7 bases identical to TRBD2. Sequencing was done on a sample of PBMCs. The CDR3 region has the DNA TGTGCCAGGGCCGGGGTCGGGAGGACCTCCTACGAGCAGTACTTC. Translated, it gives CARAGVGRTSYEQYF.